This T cell receptor beta chain derives from a study of T-cell reconstitution after alpha-beta-depleted transplantation in children. This clonotype was observed a handful of times. Looked up from germline, CDR1 is MNHNY and CDR2 is SVGAGI (reference sequence). CDR3 length: 13 residues. The V end lost 8 bases, the J end lost 1 base, and 12 bases lay between the germline ends. Unique molecular identifiers were incorporated into the prepared TCRbeta library. TCRdb reprocessed the PCR reads with MiXCR, giving one entry per CDR3 protein. Among approximately 340,000 distinct CDR3 sequences listed, 10% were seen once.

Source: PBMCs from the stem cell graft donor, taken from the stem cell graft. The TCR sequence derives from a human donor who donated a stem cell graft to a child with acute lymphoblastic leukemia. The rearrangement uses TRBV6-6 and TRBJ2-7; D not resolved. DNA for the CDR3: TGTGCCAGCGGCTCCCCTCGGTCCTACGAGCAGTACTTC. It is translated as CASGSPRSYEQYF.